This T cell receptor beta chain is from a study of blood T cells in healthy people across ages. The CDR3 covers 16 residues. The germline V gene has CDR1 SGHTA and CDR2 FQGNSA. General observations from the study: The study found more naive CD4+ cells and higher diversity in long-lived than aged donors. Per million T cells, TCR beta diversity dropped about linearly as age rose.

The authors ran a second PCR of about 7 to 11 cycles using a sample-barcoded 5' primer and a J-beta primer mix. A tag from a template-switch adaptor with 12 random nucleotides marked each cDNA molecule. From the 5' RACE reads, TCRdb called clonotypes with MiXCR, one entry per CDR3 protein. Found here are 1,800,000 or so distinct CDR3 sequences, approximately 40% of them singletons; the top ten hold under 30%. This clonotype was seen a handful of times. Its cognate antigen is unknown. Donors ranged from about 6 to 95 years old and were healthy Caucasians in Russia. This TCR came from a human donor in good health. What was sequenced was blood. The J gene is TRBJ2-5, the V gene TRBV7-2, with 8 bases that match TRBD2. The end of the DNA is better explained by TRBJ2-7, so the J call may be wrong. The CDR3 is CASSLSPAGGLDEQYF. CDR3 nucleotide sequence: TGTGCCAGCAGCTTAAGCCCCGCGGGGGGCTTGGACGAGCAGTACTTC.